These 4 T cell receptor beta chains originate from one sample sequenced in a study of blood T cell repertoires in COVID-19 (TCRdb year 2020). Library preparation used the immunoSEQ multiplex PCR assay. Sourced from immuneACCESS, this table was stored by TCRdb with only in-frame sequences that have V and J called. A share of the clones is absent; for the studies checked, an unresolved V gene accounts for under half, and the remainder has no known explanation. This sample comprises about 240,000 clones, around 86% of them detected only once. The ten largest clones represent approximately 13% of the sample. The sequenced sample was peripheral blood. The source is a woman in her sixties with active or convalescent COVID-19.

This clone has a handful of counts. The genes are TRBV6-6 and TRBJ1-1, with 7 bases fitting TRBD1. J was trimmed by 1 base and V by 5 bases; bases with no gene match: 4. Germline CDR1 reads MNHNY; CDR2 reads SVGAGI (reference sequence). This CDR3 contains 14 residues. Here the CDR3 DNA reads TGTGCCAGCAGTCACCGACAGGGGAACACTGAAGCTTTCTTT. It translates to CASSHRQGNTEAFF.

The DNA for the CDR3 is TGCGCCAGCAGCTTGGAGAGGGGGCCGGGCTATGGCTACACCTTC. Translation: CASSLERGPGYGYTF. This sequence joins TRBV5-1 and TRBJ1-2, with TRBD1 matching over 7 bases. CDR3 size: 15 residues. Trimming cost V 0 bases and J 4 bases; bases outside gene matches: 6. Germline V CDR1 and CDR2: SGHRS, YFSETQ.

The chain employs TRBV19 and TRBJ2-5; 8 positions agree with TRBD2. The germline V gene has CDR1 LNHDA and CDR2 SQIVND (reference sequence). After removal of 4 bases from V and 3 bases from J, the junction contained 10 bases not matched to a gene. The CDR3 has 16 residues. CDR3 nucleotide sequence: TGTGCCAGTAGTACCCTTGGAGCGGGGGCTGAAGAGACCCAGTACTTC. Protein sequence: CASSTLGAGAEETQYF.

V is TRBV27 and J is TRBJ2-7, with TRBD1 identical over 8 bases. Germline-derived CDR1 and CDR2 are MNHEY and SMNVEV (reference sequence). This CDR3 is built from 15 residues. With V trimmed by 2 bases and J by 6 bases, 9 bases remained unmatched. The CDR3 DNA reads as TGTGCCAGCAGTTTAACGGGACAGGTCGGGCGCGAGCAGTACTTC. Translated, it gives CASSLTGQVGREQYF.